The rows below give T cell receptor beta chains drawn from one sample of a study of blood T cell repertoires in COVID-19. The method was immunoSEQ multiplex PCR; TCRdb's version includes in-frame clones alone and lacks a portion of them. The table records around 160,000 clones, 80% to 90% of them present only once. The sample comprised peripheral blood. These receptors all come from a human donor in a cohort sampled during active COVID-19. Both conserved end residues are part of each CDR3. The D gene is left open where the match is weak. A row's size may be missing; if present it is once, few, many or a size class.

clone_size: -; v_call: TRBV4-3; d_call: -; j_call: TRBJ2-7; cdr3_aa: CASSQGLFVEQYF; cdr3_nt: TGCGCCAGCAGCCAGGGGCTCTTCGTAGAGCAGTACTTC
clone_size: -; v_call: TRBV9; d_call: -; j_call: TRBJ2-2; cdr3_aa: CASRVGGGPNTGELFF; cdr3_nt: TGCGCCAGCCGCGTAGGGGGGGGCCCGAACACCGGGGAGCTGTTTTTT
clone_size: -; v_call: TRBV4-3; d_call: -; j_call: TRBJ1-2; cdr3_aa: CASSQGLAAGEGYGYTF; cdr3_nt: TGCGCCAGCAGCCAAGGGTTAGCGGCAGGGGAGGGCTATGGCTACACCTTC
clone_size: -; v_call: TRBV13; d_call: -; j_call: TRBJ1-2; cdr3_aa: CASSPLTQGRGGKYSGYTF; cdr3_nt: TGTGCCAGCAGCCCCCTAACCCAGGGACGGGGAGGCAAATACTCTGGCTACACCTTC
clone_size: -; v_call: TRBV2; d_call: -; j_call: TRBJ2-5; cdr3_aa: CASSQGLGETQYF; cdr3_nt: TGTGCCAGCAGCCAGGGGCTGGGAGAGACCCAGTACTTC
clone_size: -; v_call: TRBV15; d_call: -; j_call: TRBJ1-5; cdr3_aa: CATSRDLSNQPQHF; cdr3_nt: TGTGCCACCAGCAGAGACTTAAGCAATCAGCCCCAGCATTTT
clone_size: -; v_call: TRBV7-9; d_call: TRBD1; j_call: TRBJ2-1; cdr3_aa: CASSPSRGQGARNEQFF; cdr3_nt: TGTGCCAGCAGCCCCAGCCGGGGACAGGGGGCGCGAAATGAGCAGTTCTTC
clone_size: -; v_call: TRBV5-5; d_call: -; j_call: TRBJ2-3; cdr3_aa: CASSLSSDTQYF; cdr3_nt: TGTGCCAGCAGCTTGTCCTCAGATACGCAGTATTTT
clone_size: -; v_call: TRBV4-3; d_call: -; j_call: TRBJ1-2; cdr3_aa: CASSRETDSNYGYTF; cdr3_nt: TGCGCCAGCAGCCGAGAAACAGATTCCAACTATGGCTACACCTTC
clone_size: -; v_call: TRBV10-3; d_call: -; j_call: TRBJ1-1; cdr3_aa: CAISEAGANTEAFF; cdr3_nt: TGTGCCATCAGCGAGGCAGGGGCGAACACTGAAGCTTTCTTT
clone_size: -; v_call: TRBV11-3; d_call: -; j_call: TRBJ2-1; cdr3_aa: CASSLSRTDFSYNEQFF; cdr3_nt: TGTGCCAGCAGCCTTTCACGGACTGACTTCTCCTACAATGAGCAGTTCTTC
clone_size: -; v_call: TRBV7-2; d_call: TRBD2; j_call: TRBJ2-7; cdr3_aa: CASSSPLAPQTYEQYF; cdr3_nt: TGTGCCAGCAGCTCGCCACTAGCGCCTCAAACCTACGAGCAGTACTTC
clone_size: -; v_call: TRBV9; d_call: TRBD1; j_call: TRBJ1-1; cdr3_aa: CASSVDQGADTEAFF; cdr3_nt: TGTGCCAGCAGCGTAGACCAGGGGGCGGACACTGAAGCTTTCTTT
clone_size: -; v_call: TRBV11-2; d_call: TRBD1; j_call: TRBJ1-5; cdr3_aa: CASSPGQNFQPQHF; cdr3_nt: TGTGCCAGCAGCCCGGGACAGAATTTTCAGCCCCAGCATTTT
clone_size: once; v_call: TRBV7-2; d_call: TRBD2; j_call: TRBJ2-3; cdr3_aa: CASSLLAGSTDTQYF; cdr3_nt: TGTGCCAGCAGCCTTTTAGCGGGGAGCACAGATACGCAGTATTTT
clone_size: -; v_call: TRBV29-1; d_call: -; j_call: TRBJ2-7; cdr3_aa: CSVEGSDSSYEQYF; cdr3_nt: TGCAGCGTTGAAGGGAGTGACAGCTCCTACGAGCAGTACTTC
clone_size: -; v_call: TRBV27; d_call: TRBD1; j_call: TRBJ2-7; cdr3_aa: CASSAGTGHREQYF; cdr3_nt: TGTGCCAGCAGTGCCGGGACAGGGCATCGCGAGCAGTACTTC
clone_size: -; v_call: TRBV11-3; d_call: -; j_call: TRBJ2-7; cdr3_aa: CASSPTSGSYEQYF; cdr3_nt: TGTGCCAGCAGCCCCACCTCAGGGTCCTACGAGCAGTACTTC
clone_size: -; v_call: TRBV27; d_call: TRBD1; j_call: TRBJ1-2; cdr3_aa: CASSPTGGEGYTF; cdr3_nt: TGTGCCAGCAGTCCGACAGGGGGAGAGGGCTACACCTTC
clone_size: -; v_call: TRBV6-2/TRBV6-3; d_call: -; j_call: TRBJ1-5; cdr3_aa: CASSLAGKQPNQPQHF; cdr3_nt: TGTGCCAGCAGTTTAGCAGGGAAACAGCCCAATCAGCCCCAGCATTTT
clone_size: -; v_call: TRBV5-8; d_call: TRBD1; j_call: TRBJ1-2; cdr3_aa: CANAIARQGKDYGYTF; cdr3_nt: TGTGCCAACGCTATCGCTCGACAGGGTAAAGACTATGGCTACACCTTC
clone_size: -; v_call: TRBV19; d_call: -; j_call: TRBJ1-4; cdr3_aa: CASNPQGGPEKLFF; cdr3_nt: TGTGCCAGTAACCCCCAAGGCGGTCCGGAAAAACTGTTTTTT
clone_size: once; v_call: TRBV5-4; d_call: TRBD1; j_call: TRBJ1-5; cdr3_aa: CASSSYSATGDQPQHF; cdr3_nt: TGTGCCAGCAGCTCGTATTCCGCCACAGGGGATCAGCCCCAGCATTTT